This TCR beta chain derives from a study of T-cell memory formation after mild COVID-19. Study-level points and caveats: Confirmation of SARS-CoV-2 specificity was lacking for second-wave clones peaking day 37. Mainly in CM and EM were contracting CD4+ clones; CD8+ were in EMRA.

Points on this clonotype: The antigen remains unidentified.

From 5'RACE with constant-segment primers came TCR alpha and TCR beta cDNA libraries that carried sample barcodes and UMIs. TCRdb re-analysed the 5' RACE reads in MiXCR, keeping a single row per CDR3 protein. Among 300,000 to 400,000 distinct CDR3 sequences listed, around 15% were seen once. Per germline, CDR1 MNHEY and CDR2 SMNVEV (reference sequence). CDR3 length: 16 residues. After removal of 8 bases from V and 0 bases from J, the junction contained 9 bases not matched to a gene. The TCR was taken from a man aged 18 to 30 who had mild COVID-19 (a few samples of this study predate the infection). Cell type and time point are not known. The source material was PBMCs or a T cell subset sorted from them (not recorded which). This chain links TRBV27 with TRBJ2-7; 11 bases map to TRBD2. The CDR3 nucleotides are TGTGCCAGCCAGCCTAGCGGGGGGAGGAGCTCCTACGAGCAGTACTTC. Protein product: CASQPSGGRSSYEQYF.